The T cell receptor (beta chain) described here comes from a study of CD8 T cells in ankylosing spondylitis. TCRdb re-derived calls from the 5' RACE reads in MiXCR, one entry per CDR3 protein. The sample lists hundreds of thousands of distinct CDR3 sequences; roughly 13% were seen once. Germline CDR1 is KGHSH and CDR2 is LQKENI. The CDR3 has 14 amino acids. V gave up 3 bases and J gave up 3 bases, with 11 bases separating them. In regard to this clonotype: Its matching antigen is unknown.

Study-level results: A TCR beta motif of under 10 highly homologous variants appeared characteristic of ankylosing spondylitis blood. Earlier literature documents some of the motif variants in reactive arthritis synovial fluid and blood.

This chain connects TRBV18 to TRBJ1-1; D gene uncertain. Sequenced: blood, either unsorted or a sorted T cell fraction (not recorded which). This receptor was taken from a male donor with ankylosing spondylitis. In DNA form, the CDR3 reads TGTGCCAGCTCACCCCAGACGAAGGACACTGAAGCTTTCTTT. Its translation: CASSPQTKDTEAFF.